What follows is one TCR beta chain and its context. What it recognizes is unknown. At deep level, the assay was performed. For every subset, genomic DNA was evenly distributed across several immunoSEQ plates. TCRdb's table, derived via immunoSEQ multiplex PCR, lists solely in-frame clones and lacks some. Of about 1.5 million clones in the sample, 98% are singletons; the top ten hold roughly 0.45%. These data are taken from a study of shared clonotypes between healthy human individuals. Overall study results and limits: A generally larger estimated richness was seen in naive subsets than in memory subsets. For sorted subsets, rarefaction showed incomplete sequencing despite large depth.

The germline gives CDR1 LNHDA, CDR2 SQIVND (reference sequence). V trimming: 2 bases; J trimming: 2 bases; junction bases outside the gene matches: 2. The CDR3 contains 16 residues. The specimen sequenced was naive CD4+ T cells sorted from blood. Subset specified: CD45RA+ positively selected. This clonotype was sampled from a young man in good health. The genes are TRBV19 and TRBJ2-3; 12 bases agree with TRBD2. CDR3 nucleotide sequence: TGTGCCAGTAGTATAACTAGCGGGAGGTCCACAGATACGCAGTATTTT. Encoded protein: CASSITSGRSTDTQYF.